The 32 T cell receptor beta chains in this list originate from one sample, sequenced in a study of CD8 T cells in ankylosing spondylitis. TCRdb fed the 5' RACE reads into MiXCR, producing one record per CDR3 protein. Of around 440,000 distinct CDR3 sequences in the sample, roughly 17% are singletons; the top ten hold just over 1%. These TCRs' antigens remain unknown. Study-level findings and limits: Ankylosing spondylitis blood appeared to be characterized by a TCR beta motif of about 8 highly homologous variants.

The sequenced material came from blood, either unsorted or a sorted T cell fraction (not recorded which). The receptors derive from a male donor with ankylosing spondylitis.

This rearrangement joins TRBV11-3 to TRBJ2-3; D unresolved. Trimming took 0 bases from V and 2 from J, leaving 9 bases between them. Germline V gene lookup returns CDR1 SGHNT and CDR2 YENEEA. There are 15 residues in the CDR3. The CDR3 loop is CASSLEGVTTDTQYF. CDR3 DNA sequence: TGTGCCAGCAGCTTAGAAGGAGTTACCACAGATACGCAGTATTTT.

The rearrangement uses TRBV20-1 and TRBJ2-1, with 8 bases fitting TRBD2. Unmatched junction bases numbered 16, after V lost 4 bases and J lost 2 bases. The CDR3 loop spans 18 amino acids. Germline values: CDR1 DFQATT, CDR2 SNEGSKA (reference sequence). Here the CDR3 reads CSANHIGGAGDAYNEQFF. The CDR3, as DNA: TGCAGTGCTAACCATATCGGAGGAGCGGGAGACGCCTACAATGAGCAGTTCTTC.

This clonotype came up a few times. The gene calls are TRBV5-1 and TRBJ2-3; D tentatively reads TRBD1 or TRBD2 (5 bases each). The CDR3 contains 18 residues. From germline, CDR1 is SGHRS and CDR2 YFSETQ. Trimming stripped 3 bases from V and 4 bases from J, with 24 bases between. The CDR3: CASSWDLQSPMGPDTQYF. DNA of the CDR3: TGCGCCAGCAGCTGGGACCTACAGTCCCCCATGGGCCCAGATACGCAGTATTTT.

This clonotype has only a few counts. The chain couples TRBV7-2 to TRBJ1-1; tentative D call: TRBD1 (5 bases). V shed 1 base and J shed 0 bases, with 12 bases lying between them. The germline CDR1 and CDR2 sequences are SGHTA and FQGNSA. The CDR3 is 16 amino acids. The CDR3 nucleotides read TGTGCCAGCAGCTTAGTATTACGGGGGATGAACACTGAAGCTTTCTTT. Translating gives CASSLVLRGMNTEAFF.

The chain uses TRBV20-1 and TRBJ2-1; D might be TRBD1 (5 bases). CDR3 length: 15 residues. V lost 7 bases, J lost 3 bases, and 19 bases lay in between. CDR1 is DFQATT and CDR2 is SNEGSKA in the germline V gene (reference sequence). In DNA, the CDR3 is TGCAGTGTCACCCCAAGGGGAACGATCTACAATGAGCAGTTCTTC. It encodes CSVTPRGTIYNEQFF.

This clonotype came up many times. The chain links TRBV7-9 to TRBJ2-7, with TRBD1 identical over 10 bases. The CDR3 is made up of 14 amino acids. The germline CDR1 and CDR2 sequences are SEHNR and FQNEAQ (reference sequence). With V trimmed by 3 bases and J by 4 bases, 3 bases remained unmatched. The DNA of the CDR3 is TGTGCCAGCAGCTTGGGACAGGGGAGGTACGAGCAGTACTTC. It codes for CASSLGQGRYEQYF.

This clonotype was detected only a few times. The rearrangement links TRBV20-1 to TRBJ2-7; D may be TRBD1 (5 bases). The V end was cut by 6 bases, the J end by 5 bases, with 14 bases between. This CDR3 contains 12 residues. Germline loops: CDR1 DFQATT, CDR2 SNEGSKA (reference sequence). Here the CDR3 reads CSALPWGDEQYF. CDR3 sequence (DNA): TGCAGTGCCCTCCCGTGGGGCGACGAGCAGTACTTC.

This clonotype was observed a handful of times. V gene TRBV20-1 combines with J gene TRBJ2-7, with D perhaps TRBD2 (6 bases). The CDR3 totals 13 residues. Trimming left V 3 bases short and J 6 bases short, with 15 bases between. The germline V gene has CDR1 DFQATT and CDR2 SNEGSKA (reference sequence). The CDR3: CSARVSGGSEQYF. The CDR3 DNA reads TGCAGTGCTAGGGTCTCCGGGGGAAGCGAGCAGTACTTC.

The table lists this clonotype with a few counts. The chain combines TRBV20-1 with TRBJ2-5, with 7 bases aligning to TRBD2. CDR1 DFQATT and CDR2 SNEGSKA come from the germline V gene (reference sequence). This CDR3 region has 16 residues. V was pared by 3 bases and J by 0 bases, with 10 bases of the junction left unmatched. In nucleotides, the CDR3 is TGCAGTGCTAGTTCGATTAGGCGGGAGAACCAAGAGACCCAGTACTTC. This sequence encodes CSASSIRRENQETQYF.

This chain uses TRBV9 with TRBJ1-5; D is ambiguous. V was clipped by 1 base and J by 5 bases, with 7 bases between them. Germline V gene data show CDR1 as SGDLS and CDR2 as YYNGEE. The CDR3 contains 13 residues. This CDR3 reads CASSVSFDQPQHF. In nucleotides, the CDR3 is TGTGCCAGCAGCGTATCCTTCGATCAGCCCCAGCATTTT.

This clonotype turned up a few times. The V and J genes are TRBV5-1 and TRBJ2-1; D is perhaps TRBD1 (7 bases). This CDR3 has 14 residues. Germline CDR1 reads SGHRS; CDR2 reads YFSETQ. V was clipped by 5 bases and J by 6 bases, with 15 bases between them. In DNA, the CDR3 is TGCGCCAGCAGTCAGGGGGGCTCAGGCAATGAGCAGTTCTTC. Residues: CASSQGGSGNEQFF.

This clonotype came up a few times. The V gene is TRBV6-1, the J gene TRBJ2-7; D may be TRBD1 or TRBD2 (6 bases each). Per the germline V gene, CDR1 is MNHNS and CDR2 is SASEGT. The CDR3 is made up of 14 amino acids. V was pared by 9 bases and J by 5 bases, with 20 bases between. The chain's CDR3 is CASQPSGRGDEQYF. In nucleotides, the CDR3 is TGTGCCAGTCAGCCCTCGGGTAGGGGGGACGAGCAGTACTTC.

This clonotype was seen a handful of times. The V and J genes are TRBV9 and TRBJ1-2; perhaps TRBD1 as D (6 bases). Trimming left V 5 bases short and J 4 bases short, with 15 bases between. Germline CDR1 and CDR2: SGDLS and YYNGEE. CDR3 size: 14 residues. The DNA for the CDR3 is TGTGCCAGCAGTAGCCGGGACAAGAGCTATGGCTACACCTTC. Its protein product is CASSSRDKSYGYTF.

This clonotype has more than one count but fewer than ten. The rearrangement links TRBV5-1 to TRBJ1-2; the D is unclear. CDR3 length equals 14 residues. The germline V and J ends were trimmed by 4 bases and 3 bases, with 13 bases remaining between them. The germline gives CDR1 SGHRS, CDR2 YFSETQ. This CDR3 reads CASSSRATDYGYTF. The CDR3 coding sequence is TGCGCCAGCAGCAGCCGGGCCACAGACTATGGCTACACCTTC.

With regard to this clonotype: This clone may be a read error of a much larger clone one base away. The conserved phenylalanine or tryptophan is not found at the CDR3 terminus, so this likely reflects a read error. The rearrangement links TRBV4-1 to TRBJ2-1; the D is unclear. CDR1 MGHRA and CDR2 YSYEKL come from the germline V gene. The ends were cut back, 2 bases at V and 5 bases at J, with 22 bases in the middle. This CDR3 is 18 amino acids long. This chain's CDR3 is CASSQSRPRSTRHNEQFY. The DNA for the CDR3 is TGCGCCAGCAGCCAATCCCGACCGCGGTCCACTCGACACAATGAGCAGTTCTAC.

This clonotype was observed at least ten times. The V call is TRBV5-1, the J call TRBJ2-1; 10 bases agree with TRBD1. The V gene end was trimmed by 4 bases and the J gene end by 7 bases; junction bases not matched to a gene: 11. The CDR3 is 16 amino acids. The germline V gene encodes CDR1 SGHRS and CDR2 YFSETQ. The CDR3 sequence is CASSLVPGQGMNEQFF. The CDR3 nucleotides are TGCGCCAGCAGCCTGGTTCCGGGACAGGGGATGAATGAGCAGTTCTTC.

The CDR3 is CASSQVTGGSPLHF. In DNA, the CDR3 is TGTGCCAGCAGCCAAGTAACAGGCGGTTCACCCCTCCACTTT. The chain links TRBV14 to TRBJ1-6, with a weak D call TRBD1 (5 bases). Looked up from germline, CDR1 is SGHDN and CDR2 is FVKESK. The V end lost 1 base, the J end lost 9 bases, and 10 bases lay between the germline ends. This CDR3 is 14 amino acids long.

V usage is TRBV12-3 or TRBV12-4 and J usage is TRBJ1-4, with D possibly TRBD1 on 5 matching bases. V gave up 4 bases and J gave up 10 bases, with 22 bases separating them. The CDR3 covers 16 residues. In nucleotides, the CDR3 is TGTGCCAGCAGTTCCTCACCCCTGGGAGGGGTAGGAAAACTGTTTTTT. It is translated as CASSSSPLGGVGKLFF.

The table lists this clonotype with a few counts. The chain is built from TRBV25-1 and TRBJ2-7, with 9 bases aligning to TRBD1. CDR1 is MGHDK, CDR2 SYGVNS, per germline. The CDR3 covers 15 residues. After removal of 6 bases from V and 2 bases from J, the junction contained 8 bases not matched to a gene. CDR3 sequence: CASSTSGQGTYEQYF. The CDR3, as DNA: TGTGCCAGCAGCACCTCGGGACAGGGCACCTACGAGCAGTACTTC.

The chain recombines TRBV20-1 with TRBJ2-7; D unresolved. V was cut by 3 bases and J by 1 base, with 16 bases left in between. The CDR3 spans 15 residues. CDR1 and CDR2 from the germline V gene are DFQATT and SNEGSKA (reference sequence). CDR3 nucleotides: TGCAGTGCTAGTGGTTTGGGTGCAAGTTCCTACGAGCAGTACTTC. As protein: CSASGLGASSYEQYF.

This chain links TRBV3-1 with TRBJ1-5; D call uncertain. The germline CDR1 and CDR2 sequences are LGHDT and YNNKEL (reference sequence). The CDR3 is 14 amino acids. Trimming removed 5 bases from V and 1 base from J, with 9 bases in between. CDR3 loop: CASSARRSNQPQHF. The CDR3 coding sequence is TGTGCCAGCAGCGCGAGGCGAAGCAATCAGCCCCAGCATTTT. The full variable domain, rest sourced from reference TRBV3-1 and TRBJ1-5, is DTAVSQTPKYLVTQMGNDKSIKCEQNLGHDTMYWYKQDSKKFLKIMFSYNNKELIINETVPNRFSPKSPDKAHLNLHINSLELGDSAVYFCASSARRSNQPQHFGDGTRLSIL.

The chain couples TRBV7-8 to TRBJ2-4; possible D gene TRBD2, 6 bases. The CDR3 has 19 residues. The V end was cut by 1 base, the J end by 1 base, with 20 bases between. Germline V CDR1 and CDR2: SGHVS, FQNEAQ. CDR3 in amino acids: CASSLGAGSVREAKNIQYF. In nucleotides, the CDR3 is TGTGCCAGCAGCTTAGGGGCAGGTAGCGTCCGGGAGGCCAAAAACATTCAGTACTTC.

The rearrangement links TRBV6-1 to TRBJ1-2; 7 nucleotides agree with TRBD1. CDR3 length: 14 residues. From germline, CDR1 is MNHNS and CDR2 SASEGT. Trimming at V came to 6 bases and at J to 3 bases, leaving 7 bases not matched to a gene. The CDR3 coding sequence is TGTGCCAGCAGCCGGACTACAGGGGACTATGGCTACACCTTC. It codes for CASSRTTGDYGYTF.

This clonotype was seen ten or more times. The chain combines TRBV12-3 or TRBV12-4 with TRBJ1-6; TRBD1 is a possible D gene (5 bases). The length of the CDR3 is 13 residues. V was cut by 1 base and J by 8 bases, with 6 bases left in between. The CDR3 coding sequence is TGTGCCAGCAGTTTAGGGGGGGATTCACCCCTCCACTTT. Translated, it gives CASSLGGDSPLHF.

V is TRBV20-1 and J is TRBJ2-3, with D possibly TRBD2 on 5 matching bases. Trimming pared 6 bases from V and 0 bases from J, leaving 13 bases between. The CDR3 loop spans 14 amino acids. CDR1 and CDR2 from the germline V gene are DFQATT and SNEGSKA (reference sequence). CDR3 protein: CSAEMGGSTDTQYF. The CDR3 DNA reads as TGCAGTGCGGAGATGGGCGGGAGCACAGATACGCAGTATTTT.

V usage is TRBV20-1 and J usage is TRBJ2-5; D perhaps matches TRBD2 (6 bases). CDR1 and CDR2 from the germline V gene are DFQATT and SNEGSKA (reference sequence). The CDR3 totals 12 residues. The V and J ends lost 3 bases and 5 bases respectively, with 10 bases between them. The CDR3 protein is CSASGGIETQYF. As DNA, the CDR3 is TGCAGTGCTAGTGGGGGGATTGAGACCCAGTACTTC.

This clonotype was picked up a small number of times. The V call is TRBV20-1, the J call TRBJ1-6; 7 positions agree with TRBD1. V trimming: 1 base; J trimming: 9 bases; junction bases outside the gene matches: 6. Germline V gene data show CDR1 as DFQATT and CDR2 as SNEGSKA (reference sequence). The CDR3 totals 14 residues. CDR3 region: CSARVGTVFSPLHF. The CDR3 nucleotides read TGCAGTGCTAGAGTGGGGACAGTTTTTTCACCCCTCCACTTT.

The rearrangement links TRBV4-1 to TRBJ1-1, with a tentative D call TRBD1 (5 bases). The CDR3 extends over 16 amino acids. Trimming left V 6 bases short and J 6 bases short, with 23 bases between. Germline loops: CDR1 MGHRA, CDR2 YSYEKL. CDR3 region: CASRKAKDTGSAEAFF. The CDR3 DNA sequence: TGCGCCAGCAGAAAGGCAAAGGACACGGGGTCTGCTGAAGCTTTCTTT.

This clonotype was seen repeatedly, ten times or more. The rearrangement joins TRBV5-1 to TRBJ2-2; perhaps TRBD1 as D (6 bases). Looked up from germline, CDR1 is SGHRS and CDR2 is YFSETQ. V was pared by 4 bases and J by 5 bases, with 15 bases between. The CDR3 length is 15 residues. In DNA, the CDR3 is TGCGCCAGCAGCCGAGAAAATGACAGGACCGGGGAGCTGTTTTTT. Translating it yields CASSRENDRTGELFF.

In nucleotides, the CDR3 is TGTGCCAGCAGCCCACCGGACATAAAGCAGTTCTTC. Its translation: CASSPPDIKQFF. This chain links TRBV5-5 with TRBJ2-1; a possible D gene is TRBD1 (5 bases). The germline gives CDR1 SGHKS, CDR2 YYEKEE (reference sequence). The CDR3 covers 12 residues. V was cut by 4 bases and J by 11 bases, with 13 bases left in between.

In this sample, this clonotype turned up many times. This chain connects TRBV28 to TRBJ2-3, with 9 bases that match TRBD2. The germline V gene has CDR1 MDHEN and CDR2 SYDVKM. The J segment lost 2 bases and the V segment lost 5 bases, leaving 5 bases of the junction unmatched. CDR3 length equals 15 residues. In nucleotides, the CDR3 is TGTGCCAGCAGTCCGACTAGCGGACTCACAGATACGCAGTATTTT. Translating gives CASSPTSGLTDTQYF.

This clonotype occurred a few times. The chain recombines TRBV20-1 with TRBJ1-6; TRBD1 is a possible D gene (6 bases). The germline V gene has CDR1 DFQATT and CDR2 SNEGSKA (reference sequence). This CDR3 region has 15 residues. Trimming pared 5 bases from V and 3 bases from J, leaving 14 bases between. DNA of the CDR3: TGCAGTGCTCCCGGGACATCGGTCTATAATTCACCCCTCCACTTT. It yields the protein CSAPGTSVYNSPLHF.